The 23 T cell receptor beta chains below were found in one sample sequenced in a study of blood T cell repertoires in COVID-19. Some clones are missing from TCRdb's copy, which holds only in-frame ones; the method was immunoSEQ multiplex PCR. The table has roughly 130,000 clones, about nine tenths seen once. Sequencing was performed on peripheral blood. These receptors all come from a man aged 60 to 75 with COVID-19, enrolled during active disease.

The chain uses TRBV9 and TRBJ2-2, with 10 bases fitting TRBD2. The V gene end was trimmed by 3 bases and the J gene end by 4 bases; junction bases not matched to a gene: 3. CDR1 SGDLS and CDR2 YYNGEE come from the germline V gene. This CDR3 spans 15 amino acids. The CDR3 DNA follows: TGTGCCAGCAGCGGCAGCGGGAGGGCCACCGGGGAGCTGTTTTTT. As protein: CASSGSGRATGELFF.

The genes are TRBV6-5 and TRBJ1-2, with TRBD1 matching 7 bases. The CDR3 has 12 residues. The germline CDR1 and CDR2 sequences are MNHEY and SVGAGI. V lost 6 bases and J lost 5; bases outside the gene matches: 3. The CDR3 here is CASSPRGYGYTF. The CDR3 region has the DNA TGTGCCAGCAGCCCCAGGGGGTATGGCTACACCTTC.

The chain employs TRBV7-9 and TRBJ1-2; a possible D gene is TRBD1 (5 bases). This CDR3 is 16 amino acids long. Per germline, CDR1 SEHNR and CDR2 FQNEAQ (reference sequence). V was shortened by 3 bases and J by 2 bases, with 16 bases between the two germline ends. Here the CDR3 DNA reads TGTGCCAGCAGCTTCCATATGCAGACAGCGAACTATGGCTACACCTTC. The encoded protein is CASSFHMQTANYGYTF.

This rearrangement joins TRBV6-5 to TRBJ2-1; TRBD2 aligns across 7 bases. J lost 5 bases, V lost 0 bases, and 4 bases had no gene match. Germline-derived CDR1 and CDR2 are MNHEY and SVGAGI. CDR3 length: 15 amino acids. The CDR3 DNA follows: TGTGCCAGCAGTTACTCGCGGGAGACAAACAATGAGCAGTTCTTC. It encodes CASSYSRETNNEQFF.

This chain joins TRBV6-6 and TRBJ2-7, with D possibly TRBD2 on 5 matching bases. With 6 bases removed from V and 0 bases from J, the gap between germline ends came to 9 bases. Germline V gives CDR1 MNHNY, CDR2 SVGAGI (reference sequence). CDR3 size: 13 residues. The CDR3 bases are TGTGCCAGCAGCGAGGGCCACTCCTACGAGCAGTACTTC. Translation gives CASSEGHSYEQYF.

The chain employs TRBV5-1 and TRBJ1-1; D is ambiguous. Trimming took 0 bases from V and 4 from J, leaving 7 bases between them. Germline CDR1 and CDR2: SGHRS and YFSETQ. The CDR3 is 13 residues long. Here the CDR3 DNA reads TGCGCCAGCAGCTTGGAACAGCTCACTGAAGCTTTCTTT. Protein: CASSLEQLTEAFF.

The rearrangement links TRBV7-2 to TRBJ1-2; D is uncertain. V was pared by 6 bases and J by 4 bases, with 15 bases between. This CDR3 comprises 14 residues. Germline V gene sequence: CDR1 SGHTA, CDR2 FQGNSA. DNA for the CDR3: TGTGCCAGCAGAGCTCCTCTTCGGAGCTATGGCTACACCTTC. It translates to CASRAPLRSYGYTF.

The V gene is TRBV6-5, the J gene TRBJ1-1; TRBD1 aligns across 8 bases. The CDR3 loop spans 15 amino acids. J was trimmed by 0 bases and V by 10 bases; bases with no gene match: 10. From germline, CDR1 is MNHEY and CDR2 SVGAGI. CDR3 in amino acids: CATGAGQALNTEAFF. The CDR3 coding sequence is TGTGCCACCGGTGCGGGACAGGCCCTGAACACTGAAGCTTTCTTT.

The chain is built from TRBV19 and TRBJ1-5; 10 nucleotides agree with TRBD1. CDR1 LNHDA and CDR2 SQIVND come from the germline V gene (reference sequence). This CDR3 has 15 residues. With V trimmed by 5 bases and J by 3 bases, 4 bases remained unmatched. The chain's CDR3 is CASSPGQGVNQPQHF. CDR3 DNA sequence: TGTGCCAGTAGTCCTGGACAGGGGGTCAATCAGCCCCAGCATTTT. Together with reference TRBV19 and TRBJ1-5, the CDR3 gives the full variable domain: DGGITQSPKYLFRKEGQNVTLSCEQNLNHDAMYWYRQDPGQGLRLIYYSQIVNDFQKGDIAEGYSVSREKKESFPLTVTSAQKNPTAFYLCASSPGQGVNQPQHFGDGTRLSIL.

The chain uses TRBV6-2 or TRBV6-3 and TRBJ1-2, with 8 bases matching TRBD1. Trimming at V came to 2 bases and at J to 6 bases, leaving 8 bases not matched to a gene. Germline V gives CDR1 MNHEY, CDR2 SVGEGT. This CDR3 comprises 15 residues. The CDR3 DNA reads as TGTGCCAGCAGTTACCGGACAGGGTCTCTTGATGGCTACACCTTC. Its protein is CASSYRTGSLDGYTF.

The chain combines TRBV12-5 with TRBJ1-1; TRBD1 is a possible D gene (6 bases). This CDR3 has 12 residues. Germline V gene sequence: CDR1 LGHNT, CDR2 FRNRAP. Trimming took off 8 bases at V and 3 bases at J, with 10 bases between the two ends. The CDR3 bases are TGTGCTAGTAGGCCAGGGGACACTGAAGCTTTCTTT. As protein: CASRPGDTEAFF.

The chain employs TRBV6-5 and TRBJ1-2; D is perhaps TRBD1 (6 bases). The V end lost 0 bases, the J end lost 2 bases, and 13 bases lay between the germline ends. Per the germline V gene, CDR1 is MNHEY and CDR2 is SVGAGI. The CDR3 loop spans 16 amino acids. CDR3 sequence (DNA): TGTGCCAGCAGTTACTCGAATCCACAGGGCAACTATGGCTACACCTTC. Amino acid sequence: CASSYSNPQGNYGYTF.

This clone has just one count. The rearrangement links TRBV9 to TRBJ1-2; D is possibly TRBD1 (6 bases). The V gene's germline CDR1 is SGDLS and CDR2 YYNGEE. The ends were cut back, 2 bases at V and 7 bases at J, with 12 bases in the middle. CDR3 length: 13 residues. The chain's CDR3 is CASSVRGAGGYTF. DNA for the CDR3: TGTGCCAGCAGCGTTCGGGGGGCGGGTGGCTACACCTTC. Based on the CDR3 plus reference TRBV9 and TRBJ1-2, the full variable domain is DSGVTQTPKHLITATGQRVTLRCSPRSGDLSVYWYQQSLDQGLQFLIQYYNGEERAKGNILERFSAQQFPDLHSELNLSSLELGDSALYFCASSVRGAGGYTFGSGTRLTVV.

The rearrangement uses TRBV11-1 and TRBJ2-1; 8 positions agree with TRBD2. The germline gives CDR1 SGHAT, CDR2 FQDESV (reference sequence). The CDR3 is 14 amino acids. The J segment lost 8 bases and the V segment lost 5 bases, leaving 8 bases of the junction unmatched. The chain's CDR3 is CASSPSGSIDEQFF. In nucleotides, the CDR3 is TGTGCCAGCAGCCCCAGCGGGAGCATCGATGAGCAGTTCTTC.

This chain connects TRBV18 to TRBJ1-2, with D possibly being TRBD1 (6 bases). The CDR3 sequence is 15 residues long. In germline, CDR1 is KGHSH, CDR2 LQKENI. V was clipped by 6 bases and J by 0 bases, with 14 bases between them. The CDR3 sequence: CASSRGTSTNYGYTF. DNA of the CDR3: TGTGCCAGCTCGCGAGGGACATCTACTAACTATGGCTACACCTTC.

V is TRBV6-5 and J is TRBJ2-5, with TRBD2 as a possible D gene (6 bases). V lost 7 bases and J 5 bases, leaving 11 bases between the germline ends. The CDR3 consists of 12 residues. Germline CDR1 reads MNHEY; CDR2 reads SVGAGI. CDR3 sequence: CASKTSQETQYF. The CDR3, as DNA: TGTGCCAGCAAAACTAGCCAGGAGACCCAGTACTTC.

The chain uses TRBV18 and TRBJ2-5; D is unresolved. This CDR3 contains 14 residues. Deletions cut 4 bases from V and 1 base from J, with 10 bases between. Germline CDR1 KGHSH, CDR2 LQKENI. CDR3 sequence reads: CASSRPGFQETQYF. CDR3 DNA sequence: TGTGCCAGCTCACGCCCAGGTTTCCAAGAGACCCAGTACTTC.

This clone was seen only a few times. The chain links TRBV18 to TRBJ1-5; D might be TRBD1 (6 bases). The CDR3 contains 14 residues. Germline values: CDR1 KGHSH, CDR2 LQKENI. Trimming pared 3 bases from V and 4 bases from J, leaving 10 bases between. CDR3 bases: TGTGCCAGCTCACCGAATACAGGGAATCAGCCCCAGCATTTT. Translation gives CASSPNTGNQPQHF.

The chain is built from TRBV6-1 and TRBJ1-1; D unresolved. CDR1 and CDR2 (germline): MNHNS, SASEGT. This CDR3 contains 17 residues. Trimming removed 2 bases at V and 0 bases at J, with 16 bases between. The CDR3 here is CASSELGGPFMNTEAFF. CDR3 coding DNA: TGTGCCAGCAGTGAATTGGGAGGGCCGTTCATGAACACTGAAGCTTTCTTT.

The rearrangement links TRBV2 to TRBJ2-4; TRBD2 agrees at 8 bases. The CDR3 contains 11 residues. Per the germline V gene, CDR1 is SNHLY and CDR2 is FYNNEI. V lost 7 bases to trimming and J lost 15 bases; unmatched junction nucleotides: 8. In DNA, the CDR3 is TGTGCCAGCATGCGGGGGGCGCGACGGTACTTC. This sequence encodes CASMRGARRYF.

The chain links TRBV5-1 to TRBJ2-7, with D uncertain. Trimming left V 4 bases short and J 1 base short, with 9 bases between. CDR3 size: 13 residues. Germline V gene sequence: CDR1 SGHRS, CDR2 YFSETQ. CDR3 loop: CASSLTESYEQYF. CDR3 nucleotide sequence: TGCGCCAGCAGCCTGACTGAATCCTACGAGCAGTACTTC.

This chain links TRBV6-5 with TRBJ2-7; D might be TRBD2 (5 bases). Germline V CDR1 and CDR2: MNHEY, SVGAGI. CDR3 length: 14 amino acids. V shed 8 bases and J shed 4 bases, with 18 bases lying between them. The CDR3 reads CASSPVLSGYEQYF. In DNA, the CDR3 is TGTGCCAGCTCTCCGGTCCTTTCGGGGTACGAGCAGTACTTC.

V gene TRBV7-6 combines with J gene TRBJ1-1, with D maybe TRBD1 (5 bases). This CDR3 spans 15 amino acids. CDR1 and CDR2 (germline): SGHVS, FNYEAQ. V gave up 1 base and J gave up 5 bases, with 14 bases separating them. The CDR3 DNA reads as TGTGCCAGCAGCTTAGGCTCCTTTGGGGCTACTGAAGCTTTCTTT. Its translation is CASSLGSFGATEAFF.